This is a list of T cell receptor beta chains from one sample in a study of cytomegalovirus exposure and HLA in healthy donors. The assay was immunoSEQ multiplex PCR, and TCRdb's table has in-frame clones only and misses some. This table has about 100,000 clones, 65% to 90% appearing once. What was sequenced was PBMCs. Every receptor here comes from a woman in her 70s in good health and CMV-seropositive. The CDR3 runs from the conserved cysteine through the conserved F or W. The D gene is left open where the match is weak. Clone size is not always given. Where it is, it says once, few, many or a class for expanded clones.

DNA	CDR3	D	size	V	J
TGTGCCAGCAGCTTAGCGGGAGGGATTGGCTACACCTTC	CASSLAGGIGYTF	.	once	TRBV7-9	TRBJ1-2
TGTGCCAGCAGTTTTATAGCGGGAGTCGGGGAGCTGTTTTTT	CASSFIAGVGELFF	TRBD2	.	TRBV6-4	TRBJ2-2
TGTGCCAGTAGTTTGTCAGGGGCAACTAATGAAAAACTGTTTTTT	CASSLSGATNEKLFF	.	.	TRBV19	TRBJ1-4
TGTGCCAGCAGCTTAAGGAGCGGGAGTTACAATGAGCAGTTCTTC	CASSLRSGSYNEQFF	TRBD2	.	TRBV7-2	TRBJ2-1
TGTGCCAGCAGCAAAAGGAGAGGGGGCCCAGGCAGCAATCAGCCCCAGCATTTT	CASSKRRGGPGSNQPQHF	.	.	TRBV21-1	TRBJ1-5
TGTGCCAGCAGAGTTAGGAGGACTAGCGGGAGGATTAATGAGCAGTTCTTC	CASRVRRTSGRINEQFF	TRBD2	once	TRBV25-1	TRBJ2-1
TGTGCCAGCAGTTTATCGCCAAGGAGCGGAACTGAAGCTTTCTTT	CASSLSPRSGTEAFF	.	.	TRBV27	TRBJ1-1
TGCGCCAGCAGTCGGACTAGCGGGAGCACAGATACGCAGTATTTT	CASSRTSGSTDTQYF	TRBD2	.	TRBV10-2	TRBJ2-3
TGTGCCATCAGTGTGTCTGGAGGCAATCAGCCCCAGCATTTT	CAISVSGGNQPQHF	.	.	TRBV10-3	TRBJ1-5
TGTGCCAGCAGTTCACAGGGAGGGGTGAACACTGAAGCTTTCTTT	CASSSQGGVNTEAFF	.	.	TRBV27	TRBJ1-1
TGTGCCTGGAGTCACAGGGTTTCGGGCTACACCTTC	CAWSHRVSGYTF	.	.	TRBV30	TRBJ1-2
TGTGCCAGCGCAAGGACAGGCATCTACAATGAGCAGTTCTTC	CASARTGIYNEQFF	TRBD1	once	TRBV6-6	TRBJ2-1
TGCGCCAGCAGGGACAGGGGCCGGAATGAGCAGTTCTTC	CASRDRGRNEQFF	TRBD1	.	TRBV10-1	TRBJ2-1
TGTGCCAGCAGCCAGGACGGGGGGTCTTACAATGAGCAGTTCTTC	CASSQDGGSYNEQFF	TRBD2	.	TRBV5-4	TRBJ2-1
TGTGCCAGCAGCCCCTCGGGATTTGATACGCAGTATTTT	CASSPSGFDTQYF	.	few	TRBV7-9	TRBJ2-3
TGTGCCAGCAGCGTGACAGGTGCAGAGACCCAGTACTTC	CASSVTGAETQYF	.	once	TRBV7-9	TRBJ2-5
TGTGCCAGCACCGAGAGGGACACTGAAGCTTTCTTT	CASTERDTEAFF	.	few	TRBV2	TRBJ1-1
TGCGCCAGCAGCTTGGGGTCTAGCGCCAATCCAAACGGCGGGGAGCTGTTTTTT	CASSLGSSANPNGGELFF	.	.	TRBV5-1	TRBJ2-2
TGTGCCAGCAGTGAACACCACAGGGGAGGTACAGATACGCAGTATTTT	CASSEHHRGGTDTQYF	.	.	TRBV25-1	TRBJ2-3
TGCGCCAGCAGTGAGTCGCGCAGGCCGAACACTGAAGCTTTCTTT	CASSESRRPNTEAFF	.	.	TRBV10-1	TRBJ1-1
TGTGCCAGCTCACCATTCAATCAGGGGGGAAACACCATATATTTT	CASSPFNQGGNTIYF	.	.	TRBV18	TRBJ1-3
TGTGCCAGCAGTACCCCAACAGGGGCTTTAGCCAAAAACATTCAGTACTTC	CASSTPTGALAKNIQYF	TRBD1	.	TRBV28	TRBJ2-4
TGCGCCAGCAGCCAAGACGGACTTGGGTGGAATGAGCAGTTCTTC	CASSQDGLGWNEQFF	.	few	TRBV4-1	TRBJ2-1
TGTGCCAGCAGTGGTCTTTCATTAGGGGCTGAGAATTCACCCCTCCACTTT	CASSGLSLGAENSPLHF	.	.	TRBV6-1	TRBJ1-6
TGTGCCACCGGGACAGGGGGCAACTATGGCTACACCTTC	CATGTGGNYGYTF	TRBD1	.	TRBV15	TRBJ1-2
TGTGCCAGCAGCTTATCAAGAGGGTACGAAGGTTATAGCAATCAGCCCCAGCATTTT	CASSLSRGYEGYSNQPQHF	.	.	TRBV7-2	TRBJ1-5
TGTGCCACCAGACCCGAGGGAGGAACAGATACGCAGTATTTT	CATRPEGGTDTQYF	.	.	TRBV15	TRBJ2-3
TGCGCCAGCAGCTTGGCGGGCAGGGAGGGAGGAGCTTTCTTT	CASSLAGREGGAFF	.	.	TRBV5-1	TRBJ1-1
TGTGCCAGCATCAAAGACGGGACTAGCGGGGGCTACGAGCAGTACTTC	CASIKDGTSGGYEQYF	TRBD2	.	TRBV5-4	TRBJ2-7
TGCGCCAGCAGCCAAGAGAGCCGGGCTAGCGGATTCGATACGCAGTATTTT	CASSQESRASGFDTQYF	TRBD2	.	TRBV4-3	TRBJ2-3
TGTGCCAGCAGCTTGTCCTTCGGGGGACAAGAGACCCAGTACTTC	CASSLSFGGQETQYF	.	.	TRBV11-3	TRBJ2-5
TGTGCCAGCTCATTTGGCATCCCTAGCACAGATACGCAGTATTTT	CASSFGIPSTDTQYF	.	.	TRBV18	TRBJ2-3
TGTGCCAGCAGCTTGGGAGGCGGGAGGGCTATAAATGGTGAGCAGTTCTTC	CASSLGGGRAINGEQFF	TRBD2	.	TRBV5-4	TRBJ2-1
TGTGCCAGCAGCCTCAGAGCGGCGGGAGGGCGGGACGAGCAGTACTTC	CASSLRAAGGRDEQYF	TRBD2	.	TRBV7-8	TRBJ2-7
TGCAGCGTTGAAGACAGAACCTCCTACGAGCAGTACTTC	CSVEDRTSYEQYF	.	.	TRBV29-1	TRBJ2-7
TGTGCCAGCAGCTTAGCCAGGGACAGGGGTGAAGCTTTCTTT	CASSLARDRGEAFF	TRBD1	.	TRBV7-2	TRBJ1-1
TGTGCCAGCAGCTCTGGTCGGGCGGGAGAGCTTAGGTACGAGCAGTACTTC	CASSSGRAGELRYEQYF	TRBD2	.	TRBV5-4	TRBJ2-7
TGTGCCAGCACAGGGAGGGACTCTTCCTACGAGCAGTACTTC	CASTGRDSSYEQYF	TRBD2	.	TRBV6-6	TRBJ2-7
TGTGCCAGCAGCCATTACGACAGGGTAATGGGAAACACCATATATTTT	CASSHYDRVMGNTIYF	TRBD1	few	TRBV11-2	TRBJ1-3
TGTTCCAGCAGCCCCCGACAGAATGGCTACACCTTC	CSSSPRQNGYTF	.	few	TRBV7-9	TRBJ1-2
TGTGCCAGCAGCTTAGCTGCGCAACGCGATGAGCAGTTCTTC	CASSLAAQRDEQFF	.	.	TRBV7-9	TRBJ2-1
TGTGCCAGCAGTTCCAACCTAGCGAAGACCTACAATGAGCAGTTCTTC	CASSSNLAKTYNEQFF	.	.	TRBV28	TRBJ2-1
TGCAGCGTTGAAATCGAGGGCCGGGCTAACTATGGCTACACCTTC	CSVEIEGRANYGYTF	.	few	TRBV29-1	TRBJ1-2
TGTGCTAGTGGATCCTCCGGACAGGGTCACCAAGCTTTCTTT	CASGSSGQGHQAFF	TRBD1	.	TRBV12-5	TRBJ1-1
TGTGCCAGCAGTTTAAGACAGGTTGTTAATTCACCCCTCCACTTT	CASSLRQVVNSPLHF	.	.	TRBV27	TRBJ1-6
TGTGCCAGCAGTTACAGAGAACTTAACTATGGCTACACCTTC	CASSYRELNYGYTF	.	.	TRBV6-5	TRBJ1-2
TGTGCCAGTAGTATAAACAGTCCAGGCCCTTGGAATGAGCAGTTCTTC	CASSINSPGPWNEQFF	.	.	TRBV19	TRBJ2-1
TGCAGCGTTGATCAGGGGGCGGGGGAGCAGTACTTC	CSVDQGAGEQYF	TRBD1	.	TRBV29-1	TRBJ2-7
TGTGCCAGCAGTTCCTGGGGCGGGAAGAGCGATGAGCAGTTCTTC	CASSSWGGKSDEQFF	.	.	TRBV2	TRBJ2-1
TGTGCCAGCAGCCAAACGCGGCTTAGCACAGATACGCAGTATTTT	CASSQTRLSTDTQYF	.	.	TRBV7-2	TRBJ2-3
TGTGCCAGCACAACAGGGGGAAGGCAGCCCCAGCATTTT	CASTTGGRQPQHF	TRBD1	.	TRBV28	TRBJ1-5
TGTGCCAGCAGCCCCACAGGGGGCGTAGGAAACACCATATATTTT	CASSPTGGVGNTIYF	TRBD1	.	TRBV9	TRBJ1-3
TGTGCCAGCTCACCAAAACTGGACACTGAGCAGTTCTTC	CASSPKLDTEQFF	.	few	TRBV18	TRBJ2-1
TGTGCCAGCAGTGACGAACTAGCGGGAGCAAACACCGGGGAGCTGTTTTTT	CASSDELAGANTGELFF	TRBD2	.	TRBV6-1	TRBJ2-2